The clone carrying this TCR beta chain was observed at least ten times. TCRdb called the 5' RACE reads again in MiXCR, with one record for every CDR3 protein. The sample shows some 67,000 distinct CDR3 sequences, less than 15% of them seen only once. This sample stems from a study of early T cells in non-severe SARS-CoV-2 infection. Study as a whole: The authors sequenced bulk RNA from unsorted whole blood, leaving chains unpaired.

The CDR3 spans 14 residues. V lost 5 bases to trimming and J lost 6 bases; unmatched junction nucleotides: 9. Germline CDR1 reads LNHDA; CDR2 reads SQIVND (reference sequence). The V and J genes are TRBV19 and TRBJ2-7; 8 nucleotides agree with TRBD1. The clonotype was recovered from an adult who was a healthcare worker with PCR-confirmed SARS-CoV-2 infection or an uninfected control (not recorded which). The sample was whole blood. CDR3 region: CASSLGQGRGEQYF. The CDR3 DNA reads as TGTGCCAGTAGTCTAGGACAGGGCCGAGGCGAGCAGTACTTC.